These 26 T cell receptor beta chains were all obtained from the same sample, sequenced in a study of PD-1 blockade in classical Hodgkin lymphoma. Generated by immunoSEQ multiplex PCR, the TCRdb table keeps only in-frame clones and is missing some. The table has 100,000 to 130,000 clones, roughly nine tenths seen once; the top ten hold 15% to 20%. Every patient experienced relapse after autologous stem cell transplantation, and brentuximab vedotin exposure varied. The specimen was peripheral blood mononuclear cells (PBMCs), collected before the second cycle of nivolumab. Receptors originate from a human donor with classical Hodgkin lymphoma.

The chain joins TRBV4-1 to TRBJ2-5; D gene ambiguous. V lost 1 base and J 2 bases, leaving 14 bases between the germline ends. The CDR3 length is 16 residues. Per the germline V gene, CDR1 is MGHRA and CDR2 is YSYEKL. The CDR3, as DNA: TGCGCCAGCAGCCAAGTTCGAGCCTCTCAACAAGAGACCCAGTACTTC. Translation: CASSQVRASQQETQYF.

This chain joins TRBV6-1 and TRBJ1-2; no clear D. V shed 1 base and J shed 6 bases, with 15 bases lying between them. Germline CDR1 is MNHNS and CDR2 is SASEGT. The CDR3 loop spans 15 amino acids. The CDR3: CASSEVHLIVDGYTF. In DNA, the CDR3 is TGTGCCAGCAGTGAAGTCCACCTCATCGTCGATGGCTACACCTTC.

This chain links TRBV28 with TRBJ1-5; D is perhaps TRBD1 (5 bases). The CDR3 length is 17 residues. V gave up 2 bases and J gave up 1 base, with 15 bases separating them. The germline V gene encodes CDR1 MDHEN and CDR2 SYDVKM. CDR3 nucleotide sequence: TGTGCCAGCAGTTTAATTAAACTGACAGTGAGCAATCAGCCCCAGCATTTT. This translates into CASSLIKLTVSNQPQHF.

In this sample, this clone turned up once. This rearrangement joins TRBV6-4 to TRBJ1-4; the D gene is possibly TRBD1 (5 bases). From germline, CDR1 is MRHNA and CDR2 SNTAGT. The CDR3 has 16 residues. V shed 3 bases and J shed 5 bases, with 16 bases lying between them. The CDR3 reads CASSEYGGGINEKLFF. The CDR3 region has the DNA TGTGCCAGCAGTGAGTACGGCGGGGGAATAAATGAAAAACTGTTTTTT.

The chain couples TRBV6-1 to TRBJ1-3; a possible D gene is TRBD1 (5 bases). The CDR3 is 17 residues long. V was cut by 3 bases and J by 4 bases, with 19 bases left in between. In germline, CDR1 is MNHNS, CDR2 SASEGT. The CDR3 sequence: CASSEVTVYMMGNTIYF. The CDR3 DNA is TGTGCCAGCAGTGAGGTGACAGTATACATGATGGGAAACACCATATATTTT.

This clone was seen just once. The V gene is TRBV5-8, the J gene TRBJ1-1; unclear D gene. Germline-derived CDR1 and CDR2 are SGHTS and YDEGEE. This CDR3 region has 16 residues. V was clipped by 0 bases and J by 1 base, with 13 bases between them. Here the CDR3 DNA reads TGTGCCAGCAGCTTGGTCCCGGCGGACGGGAACACTGAAGCTTTCTTT. Encoded protein: CASSLVPADGNTEAFF.

J is TRBJ2-2 and V is TRBV29-1; D is ambiguous. Germline V CDR1 and CDR2: SQVTM, ANQGSEA. CDR3 size: 10 residues. V gave up 6 bases and J gave up 3 bases, with 2 bases separating them. CDR3 nucleotides: TGCAGCGTGTACACCGGGGAGCTGTTTTTT. This gives the protein CSVYTGELFF.

The genes are TRBV2 and TRBJ2-4; 11 nucleotides agree with TRBD2. This CDR3 region has 18 residues. Germline loops: CDR1 SNHLY, CDR2 FYNNEI. The V gene end was trimmed by 5 bases and the J gene end by 0 bases; junction bases not matched to a gene: 9. CDR3 region: CASSRPTSGAIAKNIQYF. The CDR3 region has the DNA TGTGCCAGCAGTCGCCCGACTAGCGGGGCCATAGCCAAAAACATTCAGTACTTC.

V and J are TRBV2 and TRBJ2-7, with D perhaps TRBD1 (6 bases). Germline values: CDR1 SNHLY, CDR2 FYNNEI. V lost 3 bases and J lost 4, with 13 bases in between. The CDR3 has 14 residues. The CDR3 region is CASSDPGTFYEQYF. DNA of the CDR3: TGTGCCAGCAGTGATCCCGGGACATTTTACGAGCAGTACTTC.

The chain links TRBV2 to TRBJ2-3, with TRBD2 matching over 7 bases. The germline V gene has CDR1 SNHLY and CDR2 FYNNEI. CDR3 length equals 15 residues. Losses at the gene ends were 5 bases for V and 3 bases for J; bases not matched to a gene: 8. The CDR3 DNA reads as TGTGCCAGCAGTAAATTAGCGGGCGGGACAGATACGCAGTATTTT. It is translated as CASSKLAGGTDTQYF. The entire variable domain, with the rest obtained from reference TRBV2 and TRBJ2-3, is as follows: EPEVTQTPSHQVTQMGQEVILRCVPISNHLYFYWYRQILGQKVEFLVSFYNNEISEKSEIFDDQFSVERPDGSNFTLKIRSTKLEDSAMYFCASSKLAGGTDTQYFGPGTRLTVL.

V usage is TRBV28 and J usage is TRBJ2-1; D gene unclear. V dropped 6 bases and J dropped 5 bases, with 14 bases sitting between them. This CDR3 is 14 amino acids long. The germline CDR1 and CDR2 sequences are MDHEN and SYDVKM. In DNA, the CDR3 is TGTGCCAGCAGCCCCGGTTGGGAAAACAATGAGCAGTTCTTC. Translated: CASSPGWENNEQFF.

The genes are TRBV28 and TRBJ2-7; D call uncertain. Germline CDR1 and CDR2: MDHEN and SYDVKM. This CDR3 is built from 12 residues. Trimming left V 4 bases short and J 1 base short, with 5 bases between. In DNA, the CDR3 is TGTGCCAGCAGTTCATCATCCTACGAGCAGTACTTC. It encodes CASSSSSYEQYF.

The chain combines TRBV15 with TRBJ2-7; D not certain. The CDR3 length is 16 residues. Trimming cost V 1 base and J 6 bases, with 19 bases left between them. CDR1 and CDR2 from the germline V gene are LNHNV and YYDKDF (reference sequence). CDR3 sequence (DNA): TGTGCCACCAGCAGAGTGCGTCTTGAGAAGGGTGTCGAGCAGTACTTC. This codes for CATSRVRLEKGVEQYF.

The J gene is TRBJ2-1, the V gene TRBV7-2; D gene uncertain. Trimming cost V 3 bases and J 7 bases, with 10 bases left between them. In germline, CDR1 is SGHTA, CDR2 FQGNSA. The CDR3 length is 13 residues. CDR3 protein: CASSLGSYNEQFF. The CDR3 region has the DNA TGTGCCAGCAGCTTGGGGTCTTATAATGAGCAGTTCTTC. The full variable domain, in which reference TRBV7-2 and TRBJ2-1 provide the parts outside the CDR3, is GAGVSQSPSNKVTEKGKDVELRCDPISGHTALYWYRQSLGQGLEFLIYFQGNSAPDKSGLPSDRFSAERTGGSVSTLTIQRTQQEDSAVYLCASSLGSYNEQFFGPGTRLTVL.

V and J are TRBV5-1 and TRBJ1-1; tentative D call: TRBD1 (5 bases). This CDR3 comprises 13 residues. The V and J ends lost 0 bases and 8 bases respectively, with 11 bases between them. The V gene's germline CDR1 is SGHRS and CDR2 YFSETQ. DNA of the CDR3: TGCGCCAGCAGCTTGGACGTACAGGCGGAAGCTTTCTTT. Protein: CASSLDVQAEAFF.

The rearrangement links TRBV4-1 to TRBJ2-7; 7 nucleotides agree with TRBD2. Unmatched junction bases numbered 7, after V lost 0 bases and J lost 2 bases. The germline gives CDR1 MGHRA, CDR2 YSYEKL. This CDR3 is built from 16 residues. This CDR3 reads CASSQDSWRGTYEQYF. The CDR3 DNA reads TGCGCCAGCAGCCAAGATAGTTGGCGGGGGACCTACGAGCAGTACTTC.

V gene TRBV19 combines with J gene TRBJ1-2; D gene unclear. The germline V gene has CDR1 LNHDA and CDR2 SQIVND (reference sequence). Trimming cost V 3 bases and J 5 bases, with 25 bases left between them. The CDR3 is made up of 18 amino acids. This CDR3 reads CASSIGVPGETTLYGYTF. As DNA, the CDR3 is TGTGCCAGTAGTATCGGAGTACCAGGAGAAACGACGCTTTATGGCTACACCTTC. Together with reference TRBV19 and TRBJ1-2, the CDR3 gives the full variable domain: DGGITQSPKYLFRKEGQNVTLSCEQNLNHDAMYWYRQDPGQGLRLIYYSQIVNDFQKGDIAEGYSVSREKKESFPLTVTSAQKNPTAFYLCASSIGVPGETTLYGYTFGSGTRLTVV.

The chain carries TRBV5-4 and TRBJ2-1; D gene ambiguous. CDR3 length equals 11 residues. Germline V gene sequence: CDR1 SGHNT, CDR2 YYREEE (reference sequence). Trimming stripped 0 bases from V and 7 bases from J, with 2 bases between. As DNA, the CDR3 is TGTGCCAGCAGCTTGGCGAATGAGCAGTTCTTC. Translating gives CASSLANEQFF.

This clone was observed once. V gene TRBV6-1 combines with J gene TRBJ2-1, with 9 bases matching TRBD2. CDR1 is MNHNS and CDR2 is SASEGT in the germline V gene. This CDR3 region has 17 residues. Trimming removed 0 bases from V and 9 bases from J; junction bases left unmatched: 12. CDR3 loop: CASSEAAFSGSGSEQFF. Here the CDR3 DNA reads TGTGCCAGCAGTGAAGCGGCCTTTAGCGGGAGTGGGAGTGAGCAGTTCTTC.

The chain recombines TRBV5-5 with TRBJ2-7; no clear D gene. The V end lost 4 bases, the J end lost 0 bases, and 8 bases lay between the germline ends. Germline V gene lookup returns CDR1 SGHKS and CDR2 YYEKEE (reference sequence). The CDR3 is 13 residues long. The CDR3 here is CASSKLSSYEQYF. The CDR3 coding sequence is TGTGCCAGCAGCAAGCTTAGCTCCTACGAGCAGTACTTC.

This clone was detected a few times. The J gene is TRBJ1-5, the V gene TRBV5-4; 9 bases fit TRBD1. The CDR3 sequence is 15 residues long. The germline V gene encodes CDR1 SGHNT and CDR2 YYREEE (reference sequence). With V trimmed by 4 bases and J by 3 bases, 5 bases remained unmatched. The CDR3 region is CASSPGQGNNQPQHF. As DNA, the CDR3 is TGTGCCAGCAGCCCGGGACAGGGCAACAATCAGCCCCAGCATTTT. Looking up the rest from reference TRBV5-4 and TRBJ1-5 gives the full variable domain: ETGVTQSPTHLIKTRGQQVTLRCSSQSGHNTVSWYQQALGQGPQFIFQYYREEENGRGNFPPRFSGLQFPNYSSELNVNALELDDSALYLCASSPGQGNNQPQHFGDGTRLSIL.

This chain connects TRBV21-1 to TRBJ1-1; the D segment call TRBD1 is taken from the table without a DNA check. TRBV21-1 is a documented pseudogene. The CDR3 loop spans 15 amino acids. CDR3 region: CASSKALQGSTEAFF. CDR3 sequence (DNA): TGTGCCAGCAGCAAAGCGCTCCAGGGCAGCACTGAAGCTTTCTTT.

This chain links TRBV4-1 with TRBJ2-1; 7 nucleotides match TRBD1. With V trimmed by 4 bases and J by 10 bases, 10 bases remained unmatched. The CDR3 loop spans 14 amino acids. Per germline, CDR1 MGHRA and CDR2 YSYEKL. CDR3 in DNA: TGCGCCAGCAGCCCAGGACAGGTTTTAGAAGAGCAGTTCTTC. This codes for CASSPGQVLEEQFF.

The rearrangement uses TRBV2 and TRBJ2-2; D is undetermined. Trimming left V 6 bases short and J 0 bases short, with 8 bases between. The CDR3 is 14 residues long. Germline assignment: CDR1 SNHLY and CDR2 FYNNEI. The CDR3 spells CASRDLPNTGELFF. CDR3 nucleotide sequence: TGTGCCAGCAGGGACCTTCCGAACACCGGGGAGCTGTTTTTT. The full variable domain, in which reference TRBV2 and TRBJ2-2 provide the parts outside the CDR3, is EPEVTQTPSHQVTQMGQEVILRCVPISNHLYFYWYRQILGQKVEFLVSFYNNEISEKSEIFDDQFSVERPDGSNFTLKIRSTKLEDSAMYFCASRDLPNTGELFFGEGSRLTVL.

The rearrangement links TRBV6-6 to TRBJ1-2; 9 positions agree with TRBD1. The CDR3 is made up of 13 amino acids. J gave up 8 bases and V 6 bases, and 7 bases lay outside the gene matches. Germline CDR1 reads MNHNY; CDR2 reads SVGAGI (reference sequence). Here the CDR3 DNA reads TGTGCCAGCAGACCCGGGACAGGGAGCGGCTACACCTTC. Protein product: CASRPGTGSGYTF.

The chain carries TRBV14 and TRBJ1-4; no clear D gene. CDR1 and CDR2 from the germline V gene are SGHDN and FVKESK. The CDR3 contains 15 residues. Trimming stripped 1 base from V and 1 base from J, with 7 bases between. The CDR3 is CASSQAGLTNEKLFF. CDR3 DNA sequence: TGTGCCAGCAGCCAAGCGGGCCTAACTAATGAAAAACTGTTTTTT.